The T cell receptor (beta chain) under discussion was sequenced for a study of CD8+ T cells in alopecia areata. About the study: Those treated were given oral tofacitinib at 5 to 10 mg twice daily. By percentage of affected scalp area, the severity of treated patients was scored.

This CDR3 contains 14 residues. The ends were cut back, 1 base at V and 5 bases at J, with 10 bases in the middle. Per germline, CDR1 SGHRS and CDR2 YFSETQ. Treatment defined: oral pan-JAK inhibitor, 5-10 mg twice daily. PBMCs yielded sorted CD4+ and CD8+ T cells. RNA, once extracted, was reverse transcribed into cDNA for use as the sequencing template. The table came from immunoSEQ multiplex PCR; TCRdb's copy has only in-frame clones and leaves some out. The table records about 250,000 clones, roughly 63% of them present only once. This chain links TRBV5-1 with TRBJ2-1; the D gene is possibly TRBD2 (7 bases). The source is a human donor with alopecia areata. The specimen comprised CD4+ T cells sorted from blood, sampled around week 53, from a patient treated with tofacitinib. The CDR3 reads CASSLTGRDNEQFF. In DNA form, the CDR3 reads TGCGCCAGCAGCTTGACAGGGAGGGACAATGAGCAGTTCTTC.